One T cell receptor beta chain is described in this entry. TCRdb reprocessed the 5' RACE reads via MiXCR and lists one record per CDR3 protein. This sample carries about 270,000 distinct CDR3 sequences, roughly 15% of them seen once, and the ten largest clones take 23%. This sample stems from a study of T-cell memory formation after mild COVID-19. This TCR was recovered from a man between 18 and 35 years old who had mild COVID-19 (a few samples of this study predate the infection). Cell type and time point are not known. The sequencing sample was made of PBMCs or a T cell subset sorted from them (not recorded which).

CDR3 sequence reads: CASSFVGQGAAGYTF. The CDR3 nucleotides read TGCGCCAGCAGCTTTGTGGGACAGGGGGCGGCCGGCTACACCTTC. The chain is built from TRBV5-1 and TRBJ1-2, with 12 nucleotides matching TRBD1. Losses at the gene ends were 2 bases for V and 8 bases for J; bases not matched to a gene: 7. Per the germline V gene, CDR1 is SGHRS and CDR2 is YFSETQ. The CDR3 sequence is 15 residues long. The full variable domain, in which reference TRBV5-1 and TRBJ1-2 provide the parts outside the CDR3, is KAGVTQTPRYLIKTRGQQVTLSCSPISGHRSVSWYQQTPGQGLQFLFEYFSETQRNKGNFPGRFSGRQFSNSRSEMNVSTLELGDSALYLCASSFVGQGAAGYTFGSGTRLTVV.